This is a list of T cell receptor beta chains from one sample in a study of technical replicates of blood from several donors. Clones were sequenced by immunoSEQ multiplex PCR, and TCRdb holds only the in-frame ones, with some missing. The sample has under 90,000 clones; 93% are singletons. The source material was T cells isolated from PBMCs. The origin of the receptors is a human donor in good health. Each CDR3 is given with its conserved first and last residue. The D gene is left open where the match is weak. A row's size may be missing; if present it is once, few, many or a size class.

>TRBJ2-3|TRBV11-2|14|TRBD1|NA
TGTGCCAGCAGCCCCTTTACAGGGGAAGATACGCAGTATTTT
CASSPFTGEDTQYF
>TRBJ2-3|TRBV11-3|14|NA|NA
TGTGCCAGCAGCTTAAGAGCCGGAGTAGATACGCAGTATTTT
CASSLRAGVDTQYF
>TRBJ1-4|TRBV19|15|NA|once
TGTGCCAGTAGTGCCGGGACACAAGCATGGGAAAAACTGTTTTTT
CASSAGTQAWEKLFF
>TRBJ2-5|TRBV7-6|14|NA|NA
TGTGCCAGCAGCTCTCCGCGGCGAAAAGAGACCCAGTACTTC
CASSSPRRKETQYF
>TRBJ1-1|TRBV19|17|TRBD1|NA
TGTGCCAGTAGTATAAAAAGGGGGCAGGGGAGCCGTACTGAAGCTTTCTTT
CASSIKRGQGSRTEAFF
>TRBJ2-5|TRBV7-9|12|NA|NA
TGTGCCAGCAGCTTTATCCAAGAGACCCAGTACTTC
CASSFIQETQYF
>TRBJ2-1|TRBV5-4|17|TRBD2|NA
TGTGCCAGCAGCCTCGGACTAGCGGGGGGTATCTACAATGAGCAGTTCTTC
CASSLGLAGGIYNEQFF
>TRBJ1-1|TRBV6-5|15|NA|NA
TGTGCCAGCAGTCCCCGACGGGTAATGAACACTGAAGCTTTCTTT
CASSPRRVMNTEAFF
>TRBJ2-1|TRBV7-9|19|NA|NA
TGTGCCAGCAGCTCCATTAGGACAGACTTCCTAACCTCCTACAATGAGCAGTTCTTC
CASSSIRTDFLTSYNEQFF
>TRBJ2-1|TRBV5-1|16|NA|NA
TGCGCCAGCAGCTTGGGAGGTAGCGGCCCATACAATGAGCAGTTCTTC
CASSLGGSGPYNEQFF
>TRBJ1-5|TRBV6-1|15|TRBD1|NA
TGTGCCAGCAGTGAAGTGGGGGCAGGGGGCTTCCCCCAGCATTTT
CASSEVGAGGFPQHF
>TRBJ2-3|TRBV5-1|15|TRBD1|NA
TGCGCCAGCAGCGACAGGGTCGGGAGCACAGATACGCAGTATTTT
CASSDRVGSTDTQYF
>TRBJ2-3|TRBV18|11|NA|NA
TGTGCCAGCTCACGAGCAGATACGCAGTATTTT
CASSRADTQYF
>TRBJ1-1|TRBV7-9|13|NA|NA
TGTGCCAGCAGCTTGGACTTGAACACTGAAGCTTTCTTT
CASSLDLNTEAFF
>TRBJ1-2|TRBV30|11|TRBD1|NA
TGTGCCTGGCCGACAGGGCATGGCTACACCTTC
CAWPTGHGYTF
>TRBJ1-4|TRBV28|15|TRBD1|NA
TGTGCCAGCAGCCAGGCGGGACAGGGGAATGAAAAACTGTTTTTT
CASSQAGQGNEKLFF
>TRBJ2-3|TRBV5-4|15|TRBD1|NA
TGTGCCAGCAGTTTCCAGGGACAGGGGCTAGATACGCAGTATTTT
CASSFQGQGLDTQYF
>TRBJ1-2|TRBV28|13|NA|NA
TGTGCCAGCAGTCCCCGGGTTCAATATGGCTACACCTTC
CASSPRVQYGYTF
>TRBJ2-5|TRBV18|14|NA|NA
TGTGCCAGCTCACCAACACGTTCCCAAGAGACCCAGTACTTC
CASSPTRSQETQYF
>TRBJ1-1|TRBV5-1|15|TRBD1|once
TGCGCCAGCAGTCACGGACAGGGTGAGAACACTGAAGCTTTCTTT
CASSHGQGENTEAFF
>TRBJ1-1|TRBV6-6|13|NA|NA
TGTGCCAGCAGTTACTCCCGGGCCTCAGCGGGTTTCTTT
CASSYSRASAGFF
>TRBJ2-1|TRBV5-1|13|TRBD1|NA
TGCGCCAGCAGCCGGGACAGAGACAATGAGCAGTTCTTC
CASSRDRDNEQFF